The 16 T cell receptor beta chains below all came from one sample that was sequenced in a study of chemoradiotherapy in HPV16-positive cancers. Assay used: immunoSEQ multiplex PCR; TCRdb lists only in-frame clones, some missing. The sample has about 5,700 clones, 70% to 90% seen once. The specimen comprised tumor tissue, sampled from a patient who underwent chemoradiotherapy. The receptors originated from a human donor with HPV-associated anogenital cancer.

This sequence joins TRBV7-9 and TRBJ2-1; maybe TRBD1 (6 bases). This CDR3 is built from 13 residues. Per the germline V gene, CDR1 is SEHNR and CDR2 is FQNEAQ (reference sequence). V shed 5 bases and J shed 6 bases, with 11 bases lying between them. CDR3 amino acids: CASSQGGFNEQFF. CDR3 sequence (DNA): TGTGCCAGCAGCCAAGGGGGTTTCAATGAGCAGTTCTTC.

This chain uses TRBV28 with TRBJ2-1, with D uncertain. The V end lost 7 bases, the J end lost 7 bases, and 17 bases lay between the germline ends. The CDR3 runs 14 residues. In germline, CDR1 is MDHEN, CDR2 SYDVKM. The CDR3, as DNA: TGTGCCAGCACCCTCCTGCAAGGTCGGAATGAGCAGTTCTTC. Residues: CASTLLQGRNEQFF.

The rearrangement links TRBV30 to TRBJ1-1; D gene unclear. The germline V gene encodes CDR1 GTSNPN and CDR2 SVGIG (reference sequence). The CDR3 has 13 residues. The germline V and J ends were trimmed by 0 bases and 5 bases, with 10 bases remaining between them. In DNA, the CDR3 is TGTGCCTGGAGTGTTTGGTTGGGGACTGAAGCTTTCTTT. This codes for CAWSVWLGTEAFF. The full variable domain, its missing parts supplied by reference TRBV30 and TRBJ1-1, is SQTIHQWPATLVQPVGSPLSLECTVEGTSNPNLYWYRQAAGRGLQLLFYSVGIGQISSEVPQNLSASRPQDRQFILSSKKLLLSDSGFYLCAWSVWLGTEAFFGQGTRLTVV.

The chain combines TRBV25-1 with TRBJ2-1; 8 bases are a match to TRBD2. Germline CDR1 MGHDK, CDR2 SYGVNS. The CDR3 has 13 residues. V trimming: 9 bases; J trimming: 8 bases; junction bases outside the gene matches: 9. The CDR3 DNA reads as TGTGCCAGGGGGGTTAGCGGGGTCTATGAGCAGTTCTTC. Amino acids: CARGVSGVYEQFF.

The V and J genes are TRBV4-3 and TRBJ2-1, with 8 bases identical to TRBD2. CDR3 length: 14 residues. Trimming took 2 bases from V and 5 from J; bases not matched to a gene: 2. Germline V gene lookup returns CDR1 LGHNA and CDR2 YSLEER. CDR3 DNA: TGCGCCAGCAGCCAACGGGGGGGGAACAATGAGCAGTTCTTC. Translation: CASSQRGGNNEQFF.

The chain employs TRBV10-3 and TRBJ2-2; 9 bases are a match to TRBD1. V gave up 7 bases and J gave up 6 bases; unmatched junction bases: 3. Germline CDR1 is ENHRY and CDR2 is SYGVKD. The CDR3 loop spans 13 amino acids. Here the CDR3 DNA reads TGTGCCATCATGGACAGGGGTTCCGGGGAGCTGTTTTTT. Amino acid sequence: CAIMDRGSGELFF.

This CDR3 reads CASSPGLATHNEQFF. CDR3 in DNA: TGTGCCAGCAGCCCGGGACTAGCGACCCACAATGAGCAGTTCTTC. The genes are TRBV7-7 and TRBJ2-1, with 10 nucleotides matching TRBD2. Germline V CDR1 and CDR2: SSHAT, FNYEAQ (reference sequence). The CDR3 length is 15 residues. The ends lost 5 bases at V and 5 bases at J; junction bases unmatched: 6.

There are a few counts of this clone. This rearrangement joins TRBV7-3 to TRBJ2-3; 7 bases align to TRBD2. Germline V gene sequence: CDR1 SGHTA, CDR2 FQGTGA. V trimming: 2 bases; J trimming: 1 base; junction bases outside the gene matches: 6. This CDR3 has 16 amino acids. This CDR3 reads CASSLGVAGGTDTQYF. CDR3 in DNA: TGTGCCAGCAGCTTAGGGGTAGCGGGCGGCACAGATACGCAGTATTTT.

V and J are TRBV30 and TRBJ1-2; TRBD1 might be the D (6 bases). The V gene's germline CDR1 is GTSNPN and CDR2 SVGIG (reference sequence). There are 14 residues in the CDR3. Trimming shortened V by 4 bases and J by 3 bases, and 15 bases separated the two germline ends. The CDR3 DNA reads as TGTGCCTGGACGGACAGCCCGGCGGACTATGGCTACACCTTC. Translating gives CAWTDSPADYGYTF.

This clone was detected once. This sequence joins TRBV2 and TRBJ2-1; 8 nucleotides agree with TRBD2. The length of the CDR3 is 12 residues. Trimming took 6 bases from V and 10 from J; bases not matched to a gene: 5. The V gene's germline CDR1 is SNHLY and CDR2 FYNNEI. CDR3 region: CASSLAGREQFF. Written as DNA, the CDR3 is TGTGCCAGCAGCCTAGCGGGTCGCGAGCAGTTCTTC.

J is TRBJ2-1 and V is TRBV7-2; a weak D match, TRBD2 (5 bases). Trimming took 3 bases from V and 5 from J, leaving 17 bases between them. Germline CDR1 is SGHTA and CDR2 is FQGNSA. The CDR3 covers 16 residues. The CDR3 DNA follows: TGTGCCAGCAGCTTTTTCGGACTCCCGAACAACAATGAGCAGTTCTTC. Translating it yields CASSFFGLPNNNEQFF.

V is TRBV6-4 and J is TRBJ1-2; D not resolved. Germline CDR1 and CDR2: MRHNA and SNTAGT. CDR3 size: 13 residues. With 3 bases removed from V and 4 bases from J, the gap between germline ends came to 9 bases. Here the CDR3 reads CASSDSSGYGYTF. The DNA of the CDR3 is TGTGCCAGCAGTGATTCTTCGGGCTATGGCTACACCTTC.

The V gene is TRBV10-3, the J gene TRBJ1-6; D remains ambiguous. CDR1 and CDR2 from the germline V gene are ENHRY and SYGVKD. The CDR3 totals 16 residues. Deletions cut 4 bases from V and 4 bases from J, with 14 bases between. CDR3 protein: CAISGRERSYNSPLHF. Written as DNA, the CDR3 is TGTGCCATCAGTGGAAGGGAGAGGAGTTATAATTCACCCCTCCACTTT.

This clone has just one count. The CDR3 region has the DNA TGTGCCAGCAGAAACACAGGGAGGAACACTGAAGCTTTCTTT. As protein: CASRNTGRNTEAFF. V and J are TRBV6-5 and TRBJ1-1, with D maybe TRBD1 (6 bases). The CDR3 is made up of 14 amino acids. Trimming left V 6 bases short and J 1 base short, with 12 bases between. The germline V gene encodes CDR1 MNHEY and CDR2 SVGAGI.

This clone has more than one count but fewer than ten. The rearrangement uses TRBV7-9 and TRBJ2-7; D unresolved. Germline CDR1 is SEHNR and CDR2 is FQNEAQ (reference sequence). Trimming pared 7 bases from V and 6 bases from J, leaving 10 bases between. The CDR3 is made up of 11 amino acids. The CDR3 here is CASTDALEQYF. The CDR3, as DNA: TGTGCCAGCACGGACGCGCTCGAGCAGTACTTC.

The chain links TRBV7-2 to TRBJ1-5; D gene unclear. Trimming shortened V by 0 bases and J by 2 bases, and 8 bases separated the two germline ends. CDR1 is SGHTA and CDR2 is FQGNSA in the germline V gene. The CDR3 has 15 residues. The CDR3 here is CASSLAPGGNQPQHF. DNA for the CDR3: TGTGCCAGCAGCTTAGCCCCGGGAGGCAATCAGCCCCAGCATTTT.